These 32 T cell receptor beta chains came from one sample sequenced in a study of T-cell memory formation after mild COVID-19. Via MiXCR, TCRdb re-called the 5' RACE reads, giving one row per CDR3 protein. Among over 450,000 distinct CDR3 sequences, 20% were seen once, and the ten largest hold around 13%. The sequencing sample was made of PBMCs or a T cell subset sorted from them (not recorded which). Receptors originate from an adult woman who had mild COVID-19 (a few samples of this study predate the infection). Cell type and time point are not known.

This chain uses TRBV2 with TRBJ2-3; tentative D call: TRBD1 (5 bases). The CDR3 runs 15 residues. Deletions cut 6 bases from V and 1 base from J, with 14 bases between. Germline V gene lookup returns CDR1 SNHLY and CDR2 FYNNEI. CDR3 in amino acids: CASSLGVRRTDTQYF. As DNA, the CDR3 is TGTGCCAGCAGCCTAGGGGTTCGGCGCACAGATACGCAGTATTTT. The entire variable domain, with the rest obtained from reference TRBV2 and TRBJ2-3, is as follows: EPEVTQTPSHQVTQMGQEVILRCVPISNHLYFYWYRQILGQKVEFLVSFYNNEISEKSEIFDDQFSVERPDGSNFTLKIRSTKLEDSAMYFCASSLGVRRTDTQYFGPGTRLTVL.

The chain carries TRBV4-1 and TRBJ2-1; 12 bases agree with TRBD2. From germline, CDR1 is MGHRA and CDR2 YSYEKL. The length of the CDR3 is 19 residues. V was pared by 2 bases and J by 0 bases, with 8 bases of the junction left unmatched. CDR3 sequence (DNA): TGCGCCAGCAGCCAACTCGGTCTAGCGGGGGGGAGCTCCTACAATGAGCAGTTCTTC. Protein sequence: CASSQLGLAGGSSYNEQFF.

This chain joins TRBV29-1 and TRBJ2-7; D remains ambiguous. The ends were cut back, 4 bases at V and 2 bases at J, with 9 bases in the middle. The CDR3 totals 12 residues. Germline V lookup: CDR1 SQVTM, CDR2 ANQGSEA. The DNA for the CDR3 is TGCAGCGTTGCGGAGTCAACCTACGAGCAGTACTTC. It codes for CSVAESTYEQYF.

In its sample, this clonotype was seen a few times. A read error may produce the germline difference seen at one junction end. The genes are TRBV7-7 and TRBJ2-3; TRBD2 agrees at 7 bases. The germline CDR1 and CDR2 sequences are SSHAT and FNYEAQ (reference sequence). The CDR3 loop spans 13 amino acids. The CDR3, as DNA: TGTGCTAGCAGCTTAAATGAGGGCGGGAGTGAATATTTT. This sequence encodes CASSLNEGGSEYF.

In its sample, this clonotype was seen many times. The chain combines TRBV5-1 with TRBJ2-7; 10 bases fit TRBD1. V dropped 0 bases and J dropped 0; count of bases not matched to a gene: 0. This CDR3 spans 15 amino acids. Germline loops: CDR1 SGHRS, CDR2 YFSETQ. CDR3 residues: CASSLGDRGSYEQYF. CDR3 DNA sequence: TGCGCCAGCAGCTTGGGGGACAGGGGCTCCTACGAGCAGTACTTC.

This chain uses TRBV3-1 with TRBJ1-1; D is ambiguous. The germline V gene encodes CDR1 LGHDT and CDR2 YNNKEL (reference sequence). The CDR3 extends over 14 amino acids. With 0 bases removed from V and 11 bases from J, the gap between germline ends came to 16 bases. The chain's CDR3 is CASSQEGRPTRAFF. The CDR3 nucleotides read TGTGCCAGCAGCCAAGAGGGGAGGCCAACCCGCGCTTTCTTT.

This clonotype showed up just a few times. This rearrangement joins TRBV30 to TRBJ2-7; D unresolved. This CDR3 comprises 12 residues. Germline loops: CDR1 GTSNPN, CDR2 SVGIG (reference sequence). Trimming cost V 0 bases and J 6 bases, with 9 bases left between them. CDR3 protein: CAWSVQSVEQYF. The CDR3 bases are TGTGCCTGGAGTGTGCAGTCCGTCGAGCAGTACTTC. The variable domain in full, with the rest retrieved from reference TRBV30 and TRBJ2-7, is SQTIHQWPATLVQPVGSPLSLECTVEGTSNPNLYWYRQAAGRGLQLLFYSVGIGQISSEVPQNLSASRPQDRQFILSSKKLLLSDSGFYLCAWSVQSVEQYFGPGTRLTVT.

This clonotype was picked up many times. The chain combines TRBV4-1 with TRBJ2-5; 7 bases line up with TRBD1. The V segment lost 1 base and the J segment 1 base; nucleotides outside the gene matches: 9. This CDR3 contains 17 residues. The germline V gene has CDR1 MGHRA and CDR2 YSYEKL. The CDR3 DNA reads as TGCGCCAGCAGCCAAGGAATGAAAGGGACAGTCCAAGAGACCCAGTACTTC. It encodes CASSQGMKGTVQETQYF.

The chain recombines TRBV3-1 with TRBJ2-5; 12 nucleotides line up with TRBD2. The CDR3 extends over 15 amino acids. With 6 bases clipped from V and 5 bases from J, the junction kept 7 bases outside the gene matches. Germline CDR1 is LGHDT and CDR2 is YNNKEL (reference sequence). Written as DNA, the CDR3 is TGTGCCAGCAGAACTGGACTAGCGGGGTATGAGACCCAGTACTTC. Translation gives CASRTGLAGYETQYF.

The chain links TRBV6-5 to TRBJ1-2; TRBD1 aligns across 12 bases. The CDR3 spans 16 residues. Germline loops: CDR1 MNHEY, CDR2 SVGAGI. J gave up 4 bases and V 2 bases, and 5 bases lay outside the gene matches. CDR3 loop: CASSYTGTGGFYGYTF. The CDR3 nucleotides are TGTGCCAGCAGTTACACCGGGACAGGGGGCTTCTATGGCTACACCTTC.

This clonotype was picked up a small number of times. The J gene is TRBJ2-1, the V gene TRBV29-1; D is possibly TRBD2 (6 bases). The CDR3 runs 13 residues. The germline V gene has CDR1 SQVTM and CDR2 ANQGSEA. Trimming cost V 8 bases and J 4 bases, with 15 bases left between them. The CDR3 DNA reads as TGCAGCATACAGCGGGCCACTTACAATGAGCAGTTCTTC. This encodes CSIQRATYNEQFF.

In its sample, this clonotype was seen a few times. The V call is TRBV19, the J call TRBJ1-5; TRBD1 is a possible D gene (5 bases). Looked up from germline, CDR1 is LNHDA and CDR2 is SQIVND (reference sequence). V was shortened by 3 bases and J by 6 bases, with 12 bases between the two germline ends. The CDR3 spans 14 residues. CDR3 in DNA: TGTGCCAGTAGTATCGGCCTGGGGGGTCAGCCCCAGCATTTT. It codes for CASSIGLGGQPQHF.

The chain carries TRBV7-2 and TRBJ1-3; D gene uncertain. In germline, CDR1 is SGHTA, CDR2 FQGNSA. CDR3 size: 15 residues. V lost 6 bases to trimming and J lost 3 bases, with 15 bases between them. CDR3 in DNA: TGTGCCAGCAGTCGAAGGTGGGGAGGTGGAAACACCATATATTTT. As protein: CASSRRWGGGNTIYF.

This chain uses TRBV5-1 with TRBJ1-4; D is ambiguous. Deletions cut 1 base from V and 8 bases from J, with 15 bases between. CDR1 is SGHRS and CDR2 is YFSETQ in the germline V gene. The CDR3 totals 15 residues. CDR3 protein: CASSLTPQAHEKLFF. The CDR3, as DNA: TGCGCCAGCAGCTTGACCCCCCAGGCCCACGAAAAACTGTTTTTT.

The V gene is TRBV15, the J gene TRBJ1-3, with a tentative D call TRBD1 (5 bases). Germline V gene data show CDR1 as LNHNV and CDR2 as YYDKDF (reference sequence). V was cut by 4 bases and J by 3 bases, with 10 bases left in between. This CDR3 comprises 14 residues. The CDR3 is CATSMRRGGNTIYF. The DNA of the CDR3 is TGTGCCACCAGCATGAGGAGGGGTGGAAACACCATATATTTT.

The chain is built from TRBV10-3 and TRBJ2-5, with D possibly being TRBD1 or TRBD2 (5 bases each). This CDR3 is built from 13 residues. V was shortened by 8 bases and J by 2 bases, with 12 bases between the two germline ends. Germline V gene sequence: CDR1 ENHRY, CDR2 SYGVKD. The CDR3 reads CAIRGSQQETQYF. The CDR3 nucleotides are TGTGCCATCCGGGGCAGTCAACAAGAGACCCAGTACTTC.

This clonotype was counted many times. The chain recombines TRBV5-1 with TRBJ1-1; D call uncertain. The length of the CDR3 is 15 residues. V lost 0 bases to trimming and J lost 7 bases, with 16 bases between them. Germline CDR1 is SGHRS and CDR2 is YFSETQ. CDR3 sequence (DNA): TGCGCCAGCAGCTTGGGACCTGGCAGAATAATTGAAGCTTTCTTT. Protein sequence: CASSLGPGRIIEAFF.

CDR3 DNA sequence: TGTGCCAGCAGCTCAGCGGGTTTTAGCGGGAGTGCAGATACGCAGTATTTT. Protein: CASSSAGFSGSADTQYF. The V call is TRBV7-2, the J call TRBJ2-3; 9 nucleotides align to TRBD2. V gave up 4 bases and J gave up 4 bases; unmatched junction bases: 12. The CDR3 is made up of 17 amino acids. Germline lookup yields CDR1 SGHTA and CDR2 FQGNSA.

The J gene is TRBJ2-7, the V gene TRBV20-1; D is unclear. The V gene lost 4 bases and the J gene lost 2 bases, with 12 bases spanning the gap. The CDR3 covers 13 residues. CDR1 and CDR2 from the germline V gene are DFQATT and SNEGSKA (reference sequence). CDR3 sequence reads: CSAIYGVAYEQYF. CDR3 DNA sequence: TGCAGTGCTATATATGGGGTGGCCTACGAGCAGTACTTC.

V usage is TRBV6-5 and J usage is TRBJ1-1; tentative D call: TRBD1 (5 bases). Germline lookup yields CDR1 MNHEY and CDR2 SVGAGI. V lost 8 bases to trimming and J lost 5 bases, with 18 bases between them. There are 14 residues in the CDR3. The CDR3 spells CASSRDGTRTEAFF. In nucleotides, the CDR3 is TGTGCCAGCTCACGGGACGGGACGAGAACTGAAGCTTTCTTT.

The chain carries TRBV9 and TRBJ1-1; the D gene is possibly TRBD1 (6 bases). V was clipped by 3 bases and J by 5 bases, with 17 bases between them. Germline values: CDR1 SGDLS, CDR2 YYNGEE. The CDR3 has 15 residues. The CDR3 DNA sequence: TGTGCCAGCAGCGGTCCCAGGGGAGCAGGTACTGAAGCTTTCTTT. Its protein is CASSGPRGAGTEAFF.

This clonotype showed up just a few times. V and J are TRBV11-2 and TRBJ2-3; no clear D. The CDR3 is 12 amino acids. CDR1 is SGHAT and CDR2 is FQNNGV in the germline V gene. The V gene lost 6 bases and the J gene lost 5 bases, with 9 bases spanning the gap. This chain's CDR3 is CASRDLGDTQYF. CDR3 bases: TGTGCCAGCAGGGACCTTGGAGATACGCAGTATTTT.

In its sample, this clonotype was seen a few times. The chain uses TRBV30 and TRBJ1-1; D not certain. V lost 0 bases to trimming and J lost 0 bases, with 8 bases between them. CDR3 length: 14 residues. Germline V gene sequence: CDR1 GTSNPN, CDR2 SVGIG (reference sequence). Here the CDR3 reads CAWSVPGMNTEAFF. DNA for the CDR3: TGTGCCTGGAGTGTACCGGGGATGAACACTGAAGCTTTCTTT.

To note about this clonotype: One junction end disagrees with the germline gene, perhaps due to a read error. J is TRBJ1-2 and V is TRBV7-2, with D possibly being TRBD1 (6 bases). The CDR3 has 12 amino acids. The germline gives CDR1 SGHTA, CDR2 FQGNSA. CDR3 amino acids: CASSLEAGTRFF. CDR3 bases: TGTGCCAGCAGCTTAGAGGCCGGGACAAGATTTTTC.

In this sample, this clonotype turned up a few times. The chain recombines TRBV6-1 with TRBJ1-1; 9 bases match TRBD1. The V gene's germline CDR1 is MNHNS and CDR2 SASEGT. The CDR3 covers 15 residues. The V and J ends lost 3 bases and 6 bases, in that order; junction bases with no gene match: 8. The CDR3 here is CASSDLGQGSAEAFF. The DNA of the CDR3 is TGTGCCAGCAGTGACCTGGGACAGGGTTCCGCTGAAGCTTTCTTT.

The rearrangement uses TRBV11-2 and TRBJ2-5; 9 bases are shared with TRBD1. This CDR3 spans 16 amino acids. Germline-derived CDR1 and CDR2 are SGHAT and FQNNGV. J lost 4 bases, V lost 0 bases, and 6 bases had no gene match. The CDR3 spells CASSLDRGQGPETQYF. The CDR3, as DNA: TGTGCCAGCAGCTTAGATCGGGGACAGGGCCCAGAGACCCAGTACTTC.

V is TRBV5-5 and J is TRBJ1-1; no clear D. Germline V CDR1 and CDR2: SGHKS, YYEKEE (reference sequence). The CDR3 is made up of 12 amino acids. Trimming pared 0 bases from V and 7 bases from J, leaving 7 bases between. The CDR3 protein is CASSLVDREAFF. The CDR3 DNA follows: TGTGCCAGCAGCTTGGTCGACCGTGAAGCTTTCTTT.

This clonotype was observed a handful of times. V and J are TRBV2 and TRBJ2-1; TRBD2 might be the D (6 bases). The CDR3 is 15 residues long. Germline values: CDR1 SNHLY, CDR2 FYNNEI. V dropped 4 bases and J dropped 6 bases, with 16 bases sitting between them. CDR3 coding DNA: TGTGCCAGCAGTGTCTTAGCGGCCGTTACCAATGAGCAGTTCTTC. This codes for CASSVLAAVTNEQFF.

The genes are TRBV5-1 and TRBJ1-2; possible D gene TRBD1, 6 bases. Trimming took 0 bases from V and 4 from J, leaving 10 bases between them. CDR1 is SGHRS and CDR2 is YFSETQ in the germline V gene. The CDR3 contains 14 residues. CDR3 sequence: CASSLDDRPYGYTF. CDR3 sequence (DNA): TGCGCCAGCAGCTTGGATGACAGGCCCTATGGCTACACCTTC.

The J gene is TRBJ2-5, the V gene TRBV7-6; D gene unclear. CDR3 length: 15 amino acids. Germline V gives CDR1 SGHVS, CDR2 FNYEAQ. The V and J ends lost 5 bases and 0 bases respectively, with 13 bases between them. The CDR3 is CASSLMATYQETQYF. The CDR3 DNA reads as TGTGCCAGCAGCCTAATGGCAACGTACCAAGAGACCCAGTACTTC.

The rearrangement uses TRBV5-1 and TRBJ1-1, with D uncertain. CDR3 length: 12 residues. V was cut by 0 bases and J by 11 bases, with 11 bases left in between. Germline V gene data show CDR1 as SGHRS and CDR2 as YFSETQ. CDR3: CASSLDAEMAFF. CDR3 sequence (DNA): TGCGCCAGCAGCTTGGACGCGGAGATGGCTTTCTTT.

This rearrangement joins TRBV9 to TRBJ1-1; D perhaps matches TRBD1 (5 bases). V lost 0 bases, J lost 4 bases, and 13 bases lay in between. The CDR3 is made up of 15 amino acids. Germline CDR1 is SGDLS and CDR2 is YYNGEE. The CDR3 is CASSVGGRQGTEAFF. In DNA form, the CDR3 reads TGTGCCAGCAGCGTAGGAGGGCGCCAGGGCACTGAAGCTTTCTTT. The whole variable domain, remainder taken from reference TRBV9 and TRBJ1-1, is DSGVTQTPKHLITATGQRVTLRCSPRSGDLSVYWYQQSLDQGLQFLIQYYNGEERAKGNILERFSAQQFPDLHSELNLSSLELGDSALYFCASSVGGRQGTEAFFGQGTRLTVV.